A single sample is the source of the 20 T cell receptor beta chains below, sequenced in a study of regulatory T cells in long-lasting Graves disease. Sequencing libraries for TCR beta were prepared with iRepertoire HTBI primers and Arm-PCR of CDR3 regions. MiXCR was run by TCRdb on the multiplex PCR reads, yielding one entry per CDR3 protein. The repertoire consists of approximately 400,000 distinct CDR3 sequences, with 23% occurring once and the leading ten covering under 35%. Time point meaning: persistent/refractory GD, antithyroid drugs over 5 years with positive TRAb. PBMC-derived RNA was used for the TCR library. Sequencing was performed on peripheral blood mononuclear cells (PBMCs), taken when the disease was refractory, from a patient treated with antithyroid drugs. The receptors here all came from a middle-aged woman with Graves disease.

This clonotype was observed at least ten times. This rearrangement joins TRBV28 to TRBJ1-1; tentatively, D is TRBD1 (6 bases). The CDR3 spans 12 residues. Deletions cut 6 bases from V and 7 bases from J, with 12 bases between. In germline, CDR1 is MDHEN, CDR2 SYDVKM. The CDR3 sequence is CASRGAWGEAFF. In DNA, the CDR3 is TGTGCCAGCAGGGGGGCGTGGGGTGAAGCTTTCTTT.

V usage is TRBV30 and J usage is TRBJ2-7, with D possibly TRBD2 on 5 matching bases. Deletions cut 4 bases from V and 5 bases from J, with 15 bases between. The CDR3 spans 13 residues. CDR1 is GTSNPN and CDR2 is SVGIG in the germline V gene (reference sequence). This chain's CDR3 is CAWTNPGVHEQYF. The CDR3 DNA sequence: TGTGCCTGGACCAACCCCGGGGTTCACGAGCAGTACTTC.

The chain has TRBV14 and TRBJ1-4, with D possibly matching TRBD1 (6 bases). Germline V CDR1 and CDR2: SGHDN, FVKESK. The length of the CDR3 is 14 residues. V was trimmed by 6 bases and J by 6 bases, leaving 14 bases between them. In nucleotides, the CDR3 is TGTGCCAGCAGACTGGACAGTCAAGATGAAAAACTGTTTTTT. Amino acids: CASRLDSQDEKLFF. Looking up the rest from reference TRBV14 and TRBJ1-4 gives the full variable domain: EAGVTQFPSHSVIEKGQTVTLRCDPISGHDNLYWYRRVMGKEIKFLLHFVKESKQDESGMPNNRFLAERTGGTYSTLKVQPAELEDSGVYFCASRLDSQDEKLFFGSGTQLSVL.

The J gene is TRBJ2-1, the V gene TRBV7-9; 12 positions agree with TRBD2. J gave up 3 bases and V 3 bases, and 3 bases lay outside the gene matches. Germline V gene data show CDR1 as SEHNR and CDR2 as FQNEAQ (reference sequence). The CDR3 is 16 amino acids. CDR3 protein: CASSFSSGRGYNEQFF. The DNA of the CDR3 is TGTGCCAGCAGCTTCTCTAGCGGGAGGGGCTACAATGAGCAGTTCTTC.

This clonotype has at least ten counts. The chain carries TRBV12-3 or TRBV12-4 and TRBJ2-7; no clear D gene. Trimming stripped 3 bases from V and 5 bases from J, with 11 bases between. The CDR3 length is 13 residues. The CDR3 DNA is TGTGCCAGCAGTTTCAAGCGTGTTCACGAGCAGTACTTC. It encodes CASSFKRVHEQYF.

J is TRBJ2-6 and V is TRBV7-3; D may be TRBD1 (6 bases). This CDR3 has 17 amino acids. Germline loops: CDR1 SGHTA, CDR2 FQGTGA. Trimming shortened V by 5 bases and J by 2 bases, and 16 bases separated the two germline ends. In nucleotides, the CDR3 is TGTGCCAGCAGCCTGCGCCGGGACATTGCTGGGGCCAACGTCCTGACTTTC. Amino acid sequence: CASSLRRDIAGANVLTF.

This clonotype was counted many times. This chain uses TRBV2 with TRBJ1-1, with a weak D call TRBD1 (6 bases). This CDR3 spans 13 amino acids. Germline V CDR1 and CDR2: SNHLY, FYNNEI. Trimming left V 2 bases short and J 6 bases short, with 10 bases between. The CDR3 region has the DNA TGTGCCAGCAGTGAAAGGGGGGGCGCTGAAGCTTTCTTT. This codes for CASSERGGAEAFF.

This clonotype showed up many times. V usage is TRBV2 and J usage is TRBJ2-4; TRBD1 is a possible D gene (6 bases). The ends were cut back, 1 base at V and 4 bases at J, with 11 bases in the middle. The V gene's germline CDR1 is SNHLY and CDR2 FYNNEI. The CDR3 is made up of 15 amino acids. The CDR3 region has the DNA TGTGCCAGCAGTGAAGGTTGGACAGAGAAAAACATTCAGTACTTC. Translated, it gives CASSEGWTEKNIQYF.

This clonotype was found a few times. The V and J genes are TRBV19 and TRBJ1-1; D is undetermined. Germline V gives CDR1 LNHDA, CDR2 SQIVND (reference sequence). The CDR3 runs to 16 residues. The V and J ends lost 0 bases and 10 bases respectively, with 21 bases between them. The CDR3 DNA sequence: TGTGCCAGTAGTATAGATGAGGGAGGAGGGCTGTTGGCAGCTTTCTTT. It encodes CASSIDEGGGLLAAFF. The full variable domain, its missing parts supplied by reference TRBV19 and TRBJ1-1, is DGGITQSPKYLFRKEGQNVTLSCEQNLNHDAMYWYRQDPGQGLRLIYYSQIVNDFQKGDIAEGYSVSREKKESFPLTVTSAQKNPTAFYLCASSIDEGGGLLAAFFGQGTRLTVV.

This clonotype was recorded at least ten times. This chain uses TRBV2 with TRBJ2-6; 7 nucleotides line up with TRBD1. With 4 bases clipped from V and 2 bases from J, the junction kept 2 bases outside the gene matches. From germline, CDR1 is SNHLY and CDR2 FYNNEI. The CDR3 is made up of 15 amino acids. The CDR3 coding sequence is TGTGCCAGCAGTGGTGACAGGGCTGGGGCCAACGTCCTGACTTTC. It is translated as CASSGDRAGANVLTF.

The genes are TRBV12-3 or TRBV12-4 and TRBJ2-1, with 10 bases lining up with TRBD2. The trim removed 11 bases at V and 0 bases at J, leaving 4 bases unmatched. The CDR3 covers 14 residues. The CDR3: CAGSSGSSYNEQFF. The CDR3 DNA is TGTGCCGGATCTAGCGGGAGCTCCTACAATGAGCAGTTCTTC.

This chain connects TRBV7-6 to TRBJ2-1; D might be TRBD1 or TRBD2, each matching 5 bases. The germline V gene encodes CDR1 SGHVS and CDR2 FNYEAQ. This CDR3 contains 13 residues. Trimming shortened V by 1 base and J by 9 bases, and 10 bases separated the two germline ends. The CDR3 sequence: CASSLGEGREQFF. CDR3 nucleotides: TGTGCCAGCAGCTTAGGTGAGGGGCGTGAGCAGTTCTTC.

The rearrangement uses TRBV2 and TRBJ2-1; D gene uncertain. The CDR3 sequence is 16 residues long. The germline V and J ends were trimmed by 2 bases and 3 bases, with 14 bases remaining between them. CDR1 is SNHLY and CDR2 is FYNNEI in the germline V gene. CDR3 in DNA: TGTGCCAGCAGTGAAAATAGAGGTTCAGTCTACAATGAGCAGTTCTTC. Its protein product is CASSENRGSVYNEQFF.

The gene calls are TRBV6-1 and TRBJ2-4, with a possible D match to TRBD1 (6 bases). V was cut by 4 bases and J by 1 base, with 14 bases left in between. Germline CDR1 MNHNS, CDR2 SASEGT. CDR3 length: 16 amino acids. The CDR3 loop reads CASSGQEQGAKNIQYF. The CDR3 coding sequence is TGTGCCAGCAGTGGACAGGAGCAGGGGGCCAAAAACATTCAGTACTTC.

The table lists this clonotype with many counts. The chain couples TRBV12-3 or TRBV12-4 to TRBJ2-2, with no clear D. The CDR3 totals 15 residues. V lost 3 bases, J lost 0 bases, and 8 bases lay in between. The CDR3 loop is CASSFLLANTGELFF. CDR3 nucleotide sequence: TGTGCCAGCAGTTTTTTGCTAGCGAACACCGGGGAGCTGTTTTTT.

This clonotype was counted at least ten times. CDR3 loop: CASSSSSHYGYTF. Written as DNA, the CDR3 is TGTGCCAGCAGTTCGTCGTCCCACTATGGCTACACCTTC. This chain links TRBV12-3 or TRBV12-4 with TRBJ1-2; D is uncertain. V was cut by 4 bases and J by 3 bases, with 9 bases left in between. The CDR3 sequence is 13 residues long.

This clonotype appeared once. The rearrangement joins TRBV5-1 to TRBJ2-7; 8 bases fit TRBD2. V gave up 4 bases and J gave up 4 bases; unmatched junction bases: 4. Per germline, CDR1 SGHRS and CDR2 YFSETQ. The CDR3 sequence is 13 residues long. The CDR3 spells CASSREGFYEQYF. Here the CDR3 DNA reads TGCGCCAGCAGCCGGGAGGGTTTTTACGAGCAGTACTTC.

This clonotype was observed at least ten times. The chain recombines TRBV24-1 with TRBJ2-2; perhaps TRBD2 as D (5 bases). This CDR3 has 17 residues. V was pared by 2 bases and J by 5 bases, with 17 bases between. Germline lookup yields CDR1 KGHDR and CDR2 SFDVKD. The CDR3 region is CATSDSPRSRETGELFF. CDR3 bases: TGTGCCACCAGTGATTCCCCTCGTTCGAGGGAGACCGGGGAGCTGTTTTTT.

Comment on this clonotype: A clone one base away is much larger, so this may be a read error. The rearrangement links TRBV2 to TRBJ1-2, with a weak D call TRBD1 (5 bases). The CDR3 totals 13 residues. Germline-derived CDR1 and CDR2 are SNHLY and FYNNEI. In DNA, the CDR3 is TGTGTCAGCAGTGGGACCGCCACTATGGGCTACACCTTC. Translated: CVSSGTATMGYTF.

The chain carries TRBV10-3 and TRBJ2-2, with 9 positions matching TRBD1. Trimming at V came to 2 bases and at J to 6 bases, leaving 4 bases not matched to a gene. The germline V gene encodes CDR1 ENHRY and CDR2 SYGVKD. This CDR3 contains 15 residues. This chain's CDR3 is CAISEPGQGSGELFF. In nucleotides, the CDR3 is TGTGCCATCAGTGAGCCGGGACAGGGCTCCGGGGAGCTGTTTTTT.